This record looks at one TCR beta chain sequence and its context. Germline values: CDR1 SGHRS, CDR2 YFSETQ. CDR3 length: 13 residues. Trimming shortened V by 0 bases and J by 2 bases, and 5 bases separated the two germline ends. This record belongs to a study of T cell clones after liver transplantation. Study information: Tolerant meant at least one year fully off immunosuppression without liver enzymes above twice normal.

TCRdb keeps only in-frame clones here, not all; method: immunoSEQ multiplex PCR. Here the sample spans fewer than 85,000 clones, approximately 80% being singletons. This clonotype was obtained from a human patient who received a liver transplant. Some T cells may be transferred from the graft donor. The gene calls are TRBV5-1 and TRBJ2-5, with D hard to call. The material was CD4+ T cells from blood, obtained 12 months after liver transplant. This chain's CDR3 is CASSLGAQETQYF. The CDR3 bases are TGCGCCAGCAGCTTGGGGGCACAAGAGACCCAGTACTTC. Complete variable domain (other parts from reference TRBV5-1 and TRBJ2-5): KAGVTQTPRYLIKTRGQQVTLSCSPISGHRSVSWYQQTPGQGLQFLFEYFSETQRNKGNFPGRFSGRQFSNSRSEMNVSTLELGDSALYLCASSLGAQETQYFGPGTRLLVL.